This record looks at one T cell receptor beta chain sequence and its context. Its antigen is unidentified. This CDR3 has 16 amino acids. Germline V gives CDR1 WSHSY, CDR2 SAAADI. V was clipped by 3 bases and J by 3 bases, with 14 bases between them. The data belong to a study of T cell therapy after organ transplantation. Overall study findings and caveats: Post-therapy CD8 clonality change correlated inversely with pretherapy clonality. Effects of concurrent antirejection and antiviral medications were not evaluable. Nonresponders had marked pretherapy clonal expansions and little post-therapy change.

The time point is: 4-8 weeks after completion of therapy. TCRdb keeps only in-frame clones here, not all; method: immunoSEQ multiplex PCR. This table holds 15,000 to 20,000 clones, around 81% found once. The material sequenced was CD8+ T cells from blood, taken after autologous CMV-specific T cell therapy. The genes are TRBV10-2 and TRBJ2-2; D remains unclear. This TCR was sampled from a human patient who had received a solid organ transplant and had CMV disease. Some T cells may arise from the graft donor. CDR3 loop: CASSEYGLKHTGELFF. The CDR3 nucleotides read TGCGCCAGCAGTGAATACGGCCTTAAGCACACCGGGGAGCTGTTTTTT.